Below are 28 T cell receptor beta chains sequenced from a single sample in a study of identical twins. MiXCR, run by TCRdb on the 5' RACE reads, gives a single entry per CDR3 protein. The sample includes 350,000 to 450,000 distinct CDR3 sequences, 18% of them seen just once. Sequencing used naive T cells sorted from blood. The source is a man between 50 and 59 years old in good health.

This clonotype was seen a few times. The chain couples TRBV28 to TRBJ2-7; 10 bases agree with TRBD2. CDR1 is MDHEN and CDR2 is SYDVKM in the germline V gene. The CDR3 consists of 14 residues. The V segment lost 7 bases and the J segment 0 bases; nucleotides outside the gene matches: 3. The CDR3 sequence is CASTASGSSYEQYF. CDR3 nucleotides: TGTGCCAGCACCGCTAGCGGGAGCTCCTACGAGCAGTACTTC.

There are many counts of this clonotype. The J gene is TRBJ2-3, the V gene TRBV29-1; a weak D match, TRBD1 (6 bases). The CDR3 sequence is 14 residues long. The germline V gene encodes CDR1 SQVTM and CDR2 ANQGSEA. Trimming pared 7 bases from V and 1 base from J, leaving 15 bases between. CDR3 region: CSANRDRGTDTQYF. The CDR3 DNA sequence: TGCAGCGCCAACAGGGATCGAGGCACAGATACGCAGTATTTT.

This clonotype has only a few counts. The DNA for the CDR3 is TGCAGTGCCCCGACTTCATCTCCCTCACCCCTCCACTTT. Amino acids: CSAPTSSPSPLHF. The chain recombines TRBV20-1 with TRBJ1-6, with no clear D. This CDR3 comprises 13 residues. Germline CDR1 and CDR2: DFQATT and SNEGSKA (reference sequence). The ends were cut back, 6 bases at V and 10 bases at J, with 16 bases in the middle.

V usage is TRBV7-9 and J usage is TRBJ2-7; D gene uncertain. The germline V gene encodes CDR1 SEHNR and CDR2 FQNEAQ (reference sequence). CDR3 length: 12 amino acids. Trimming removed 5 bases from V and 2 bases from J, with 7 bases in between. Here the CDR3 reads CASSPNTYEQYF. The CDR3 bases are TGTGCCAGCAGCCCTAATACCTACGAGCAGTACTTC.

This clonotype has more than one count but fewer than ten. The V call is TRBV10-3, the J call TRBJ1-2, with D tentatively TRBD1 (6 bases). CDR1 and CDR2 from the germline V gene are ENHRY and SYGVKD. The CDR3 covers 15 residues. With 0 bases removed from V and 4 bases from J, the gap between germline ends came to 12 bases. CDR3 coding DNA: TGTGCCATCAGTGAGTCGTTACAGGGCATCTATGGCTACACCTTC. This encodes CAISESLQGIYGYTF.

This clonotype was detected a few times. The J gene is TRBJ2-5, the V gene TRBV5-5, with 9 bases aligning to TRBD2. CDR1 is SGHKS, CDR2 YYEKEE, per germline (reference sequence). The CDR3 extends over 15 amino acids. V lost 0 bases and J lost 5; bases outside the gene matches: 5. The CDR3 is CASSLASGIKETQYF. CDR3 sequence (DNA): TGTGCCAGCAGCTTGGCTAGCGGGATTAAGGAGACCCAGTACTTC. The full variable domain, completed using reference TRBV5-5 and TRBJ2-5, is DAGVTQSPTHLIKTRGQQVTLRCSPISGHKSVSWYQQVLGQGPQFIFQYYEKEERGRGNFPDRFSARQFPNYSSELNVNALLLGDSALYLCASSLASGIKETQYFGPGTRLLVL.

There are many counts of this clonotype. The J gene is TRBJ2-3, the V gene TRBV12-3 or TRBV12-4; D gene unclear. CDR3 length: 14 amino acids. V lost 6 bases to trimming and J lost 4 bases, with 14 bases between them. The CDR3 DNA reads as TGTGCCAGCAGCTCTACCCCAAGGGCAGATACGCAGTATTTT. Protein sequence: CASSSTPRADTQYF.

The chain is built from TRBV10-3 and TRBJ2-7; D is possibly TRBD1 (6 bases). Trimming took 6 bases from V and 2 from J, leaving 14 bases between them. The CDR3 is made up of 14 amino acids. CDR1 and CDR2 from the germline V gene are ENHRY and SYGVKD. CDR3: CAIREPQGTYEQYF. As DNA, the CDR3 is TGTGCCATCAGGGAGCCACAGGGAACCTACGAGCAGTACTTC.

This clonotype occurred a few times. The chain links TRBV6-5 to TRBJ1-1; weak D call: TRBD1 (6 bases). Germline-derived CDR1 and CDR2 are MNHEY and SVGAGI. Trimming stripped 4 bases from V and 4 bases from J, with 10 bases between. There are 13 residues in the CDR3. As DNA, the CDR3 is TGTGCCAGCAGTTTCTGGGGGGCCACTGAAGCTTTCTTT. Residues: CASSFWGATEAFF.

This clonotype was counted between two and nine times. The J gene is TRBJ2-1, the V gene TRBV27; a weak D match, TRBD1 (6 bases). CDR3 length equals 15 residues. The germline CDR1 and CDR2 sequences are MNHEY and SMNVEV (reference sequence). The V gene lost 0 bases and the J gene lost 4 bases, with 10 bases spanning the gap. In DNA form, the CDR3 reads TGTGCCAGCAGTTTATCGAACAGGGCTTACAATGAGCAGTTCTTC. It is translated as CASSLSNRAYNEQFF.

This clonotype occurred many times. The CDR3 DNA follows: TGTGCCACCAAGGACACCGGTAATGAAAAACTGTTTTTT. This sequence encodes CATKDTGNEKLFF. The chain joins TRBV27 to TRBJ1-4, with a possible D match to TRBD1 (5 bases). The ends were cut back, 10 bases at V and 4 bases at J, with 13 bases in the middle. Germline V gene lookup returns CDR1 MNHEY and CDR2 SMNVEV (reference sequence). The CDR3 contains 13 residues. Full variable domain (rest looked up from reference TRBV27 and TRBJ1-4): EAQVTQNPRYLITVTGKKLTVTCSQNMNHEYMSWYRQDPGLGLRQIYYSMNVEVTDKGDVPEGYKVSRKEKRNFPLILESPSPNQTSLYFCATKDTGNEKLFFGSGTQLSVL.

This clonotype showed up many times. The CDR3 region is CSASTYEQYF. Written as DNA, the CDR3 is TGCAGTGCTAGCACCTACGAGCAGTACTTC. The chain recombines TRBV20-1 with TRBJ2-7, with D unclear. Looked up from germline, CDR1 is DFQATT and CDR2 is SNEGSKA (reference sequence). V dropped 3 bases and J dropped 2 bases, with 2 bases sitting between them. The CDR3 covers 10 residues.

The gene calls are TRBV6-1 and TRBJ2-3, with D uncertain. V was trimmed by 8 bases and J by 2 bases, leaving 8 bases between them. The CDR3 covers 12 residues. Germline V CDR1 and CDR2: MNHNS, SASEGT. The CDR3 DNA sequence: TGTGCCAGCCTGGAAGTCACAGATACGCAGTATTTT. This translates into CASLEVTDTQYF.

This sequence joins TRBV11-2 and TRBJ2-5; no definite D call. V was pared by 2 bases and J by 5 bases, with 9 bases between. Germline assignment: CDR1 SGHAT and CDR2 FQNNGV. The CDR3 length is 13 residues. The chain's CDR3 is CASSLLASETQYF. CDR3 nucleotide sequence: TGTGCCAGCAGCTTATTAGCTAGTGAGACCCAGTACTTC.

The CDR3 DNA reads as TGTGCCATCAGTGAGTTCAACACAATTTCGGGAGAAAAACTGTTTTTT. This translates into CAISEFNTISGEKLFF. The chain carries TRBV10-3 and TRBJ1-4; no reliable D call. Trimming removed 1 base at V and 8 bases at J, with 17 bases between. The CDR3 loop spans 16 amino acids. Germline assignment: CDR1 ENHRY and CDR2 SYGVKD.

This clonotype was picked up many times. The rearrangement uses TRBV28 and TRBJ1-4; D might be TRBD1 (5 bases). The CDR3 is 15 amino acids. V lost 5 bases to trimming and J lost 0 bases, with 10 bases between them. Germline CDR1 is MDHEN and CDR2 is SYDVKM. The chain's CDR3 is CASSMTAATNEKLFF. CDR3 coding DNA: TGTGCCAGCAGTATGACAGCAGCAACTAATGAAAAACTGTTTTTT.

The chain couples TRBV2 to TRBJ2-4; D is ambiguous. Per the germline V gene, CDR1 is SNHLY and CDR2 is FYNNEI. CDR3 length: 15 amino acids. V lost 4 bases and J 0 bases, leaving 10 bases between the germline ends. CDR3 DNA sequence: TGTGCCAGCAGTGGGACCCTTGGAGCCAAAAACATTCAGTACTTC. This gives the protein CASSGTLGAKNIQYF.

Only one count was recorded for this clonotype. The V gene is TRBV4-2, the J gene TRBJ1-6; D is undetermined. Per germline, CDR1 LGHNA and CDR2 YNFKEQ. V shed 0 bases and J shed 0 bases, with 6 bases lying between them. This CDR3 spans 16 amino acids. The CDR3 DNA follows: TGTGCCAGCAGCCAAGACCCGAGCTCCTATAATTCACCCCTCCACTTT. This translates into CASSQDPSSYNSPLHF.

This clonotype has just a few counts. The chain links TRBV7-2 to TRBJ2-5; no definite D call. Trimming took off 1 base at V and 1 base at J, with 7 bases between the two ends. Germline V gene sequence: CDR1 SGHTA, CDR2 FQGNSA. The CDR3 has 14 amino acids. CDR3 nucleotides: TGTGCCAGCAGCTTAGTGGCCAGCCAAGAGACCCAGTACTTC. It yields the protein CASSLVASQETQYF.

A few counts support this clonotype. This chain joins TRBV6-5 and TRBJ2-2; D might be TRBD2 (6 bases). The CDR3 loop spans 14 amino acids. In germline, CDR1 is MNHEY, CDR2 SVGAGI. The V end lost 1 base, the J end lost 7 bases, and 10 bases lay between the germline ends. CDR3 sequence reads: CASSYWGEGGELFF. The CDR3 bases are TGTGCCAGCAGTTACTGGGGGGAAGGCGGGGAGCTGTTTTTT.

V usage is TRBV15 and J usage is TRBJ2-5, with 8 nucleotides matching TRBD1. The germline V gene has CDR1 LNHNV and CDR2 YYDKDF (reference sequence). The CDR3 consists of 19 residues. J gave up 1 base and V 3 bases, and 16 bases lay outside the gene matches. CDR3 amino acids: CATSSGSSGTGSPQETQYF. CDR3 bases: TGTGCCACCAGCAGCGGTTCCTCCGGGACAGGATCACCCCAAGAGACCCAGTACTTC.

The chain joins TRBV27 to TRBJ2-1; D is perhaps TRBD1 or TRBD2 (5 bases each). Trimming removed 6 bases from V and 9 bases from J, with 15 bases in between. This CDR3 spans 13 amino acids. Germline lookup yields CDR1 MNHEY and CDR2 SMNVEV (reference sequence). The DNA of the CDR3 is TGTGCCAGCAGGCGAAGTGGGGACGGTGAGCAGTTCTTC. Protein sequence: CASRRSGDGEQFF.

This clonotype turned up a few times. The chain joins TRBV20-1 to TRBJ2-6, with D uncertain. The CDR3 has 16 residues. Germline assignment: CDR1 DFQATT and CDR2 SNEGSKA (reference sequence). V was clipped by 1 base and J by 0 bases, with 10 bases between them. CDR3 region: CSARAHSGSGANVLTF. CDR3 coding DNA: TGCAGTGCTAGAGCCCATTCTGGCTCTGGGGCCAACGTCCTGACTTTC.

This clonotype appeared many times. The chain recombines TRBV27 with TRBJ2-7; D is possibly TRBD1 or TRBD2 (5 bases each). V lost 7 bases and J 3 bases, leaving 16 bases between the germline ends. Per the germline V gene, CDR1 is MNHEY and CDR2 is SMNVEV (reference sequence). The CDR3 spans 14 residues. The CDR3 coding sequence is TGTGCCAGCACCGCGTCCCGGGGCCACTACGAGCAGTACTTC. This encodes CASTASRGHYEQYF.

This clonotype has ten or more counts. The CDR3 DNA reads as TGCGCCAGCAGCGTCACCACAGGGAATTATGGCTACACCTTC. Amino acids: CASSVTTGNYGYTF. The rearrangement joins TRBV5-1 to TRBJ1-2, with D possibly matching TRBD1 (6 bases). V shed 4 bases and J shed 5 bases, with 15 bases lying between them. Germline CDR1 and CDR2: SGHRS and YFSETQ. The CDR3 is 14 residues long.

Many counts were recorded for this clonotype. The chain carries TRBV24-1 and TRBJ2-7; D call uncertain. The germline gives CDR1 KGHDR, CDR2 SFDVKD. V was cut by 3 bases and J by 6 bases, with 8 bases left in between. This CDR3 has 12 residues. The CDR3 loop reads CATSDKSSEQYF. The CDR3 bases are TGTGCCACCAGTGATAAAAGTAGCGAGCAGTACTTC.

This clonotype was detected ten times or more. The gene calls are TRBV20-1 and TRBJ1-1; D is unclear. Germline loops: CDR1 DFQATT, CDR2 SNEGSKA (reference sequence). Trimming took off 6 bases at V and 0 bases at J, with 17 bases between the two ends. The CDR3 runs 15 residues. For the CDR3, the DNA is TGCAGTGCCACCCGTGGGCCTGCCATGAACACTGAAGCTTTCTTT. Amino acid sequence: CSATRGPAMNTEAFF.

The sample holds a few counts of this clonotype. CDR3 region: CASSAWTGPNNEQFF. The CDR3 region has the DNA TGTGCCAGCAGTGCATGGACAGGGCCGAACAATGAGCAGTTCTTC. The V call is TRBV25-1, the J call TRBJ2-1, with 8 nucleotides matching TRBD1. Germline CDR1 and CDR2: MGHDK and SYGVNS. Trimming removed 4 bases from V and 5 bases from J; junction bases left unmatched: 7. This CDR3 is built from 15 residues.